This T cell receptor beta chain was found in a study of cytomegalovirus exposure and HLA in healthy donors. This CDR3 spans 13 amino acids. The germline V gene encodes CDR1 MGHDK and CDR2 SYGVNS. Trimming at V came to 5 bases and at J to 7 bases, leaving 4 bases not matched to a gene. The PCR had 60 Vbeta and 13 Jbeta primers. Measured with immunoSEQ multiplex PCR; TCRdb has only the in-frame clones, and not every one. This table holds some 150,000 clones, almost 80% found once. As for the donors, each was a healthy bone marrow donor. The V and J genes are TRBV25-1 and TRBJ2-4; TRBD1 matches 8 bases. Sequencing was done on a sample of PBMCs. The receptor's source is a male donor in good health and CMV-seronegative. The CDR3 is CASSRTGTNIQYF. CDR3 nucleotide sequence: TGTGCCAGCAGTAGGACAGGGACGAACATTCAGTACTTC.